This T cell receptor beta chain stems from a study of blood T cell repertoires in COVID-19. The overall study: Sites in the United States, Italy and Spain provided acute and convalescent COVID-19 samples. PBMCs, B-cell-depleted T cells, or T cells provided the cDNA or gDNA that made up the material.

Germline CDR1 MNHNS, CDR2 SASEGT. The CDR3 runs 15 residues. The V and J ends lost 0 bases and 5 bases respectively, with 11 bases between them. In the authors' workflow: Using reference gene primer amplification, nucleated cell counts were estimated. The protocol was immunoSEQ multiplex PCR, while the TCRdb copy is restricted to in-frame clones and leaves out a portion. The DNA was the basis for D and trimming; V, J and clone size are from that table. Among about 140,000 clones, around 81% were seen once, and the ten largest hold roughly 7.3%. This clone was observed a handful of times. The sample was peripheral blood. This clonotype was sampled from a human donor in a cohort sampled during active COVID-19. The chain joins TRBV6-1 to TRBJ1-3; a weak D match, TRBD1 (5 bases). The DNA of the CDR3 is TGTGCCAGCAGTGAAGCGCAGACAGCGAGAAACACCATATATTTT. This translates into CASSEAQTARNTIYF.